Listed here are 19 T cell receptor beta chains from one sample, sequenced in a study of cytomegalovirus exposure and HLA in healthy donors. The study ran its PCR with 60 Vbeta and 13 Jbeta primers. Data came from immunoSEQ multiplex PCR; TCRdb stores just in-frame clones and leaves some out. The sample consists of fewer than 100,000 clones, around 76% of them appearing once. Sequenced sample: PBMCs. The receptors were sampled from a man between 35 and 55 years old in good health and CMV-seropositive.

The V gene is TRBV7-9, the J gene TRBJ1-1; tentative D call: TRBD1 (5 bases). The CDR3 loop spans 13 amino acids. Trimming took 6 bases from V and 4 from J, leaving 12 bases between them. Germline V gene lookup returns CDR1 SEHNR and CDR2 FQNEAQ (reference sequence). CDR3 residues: CASSPGLGTEAFF. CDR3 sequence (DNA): TGTGCCAGCAGTCCAGGGTTGGGCACTGAAGCTTTCTTT.

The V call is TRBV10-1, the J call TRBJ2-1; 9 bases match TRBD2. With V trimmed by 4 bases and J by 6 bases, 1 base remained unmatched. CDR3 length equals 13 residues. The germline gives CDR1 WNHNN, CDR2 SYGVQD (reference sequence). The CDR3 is CASSGGLANEQFF. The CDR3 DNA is TGCGCCAGCAGTGGGGGACTAGCCAATGAGCAGTTCTTC.

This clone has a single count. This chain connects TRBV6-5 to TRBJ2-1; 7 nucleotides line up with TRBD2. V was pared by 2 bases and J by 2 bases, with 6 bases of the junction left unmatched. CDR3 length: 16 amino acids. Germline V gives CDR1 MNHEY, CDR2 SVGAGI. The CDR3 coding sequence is TGTGCCAGCAGTTACCTAGCGGTCCAAGCCTACAATGAGCAGTTCTTC. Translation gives CASSYLAVQAYNEQFF.

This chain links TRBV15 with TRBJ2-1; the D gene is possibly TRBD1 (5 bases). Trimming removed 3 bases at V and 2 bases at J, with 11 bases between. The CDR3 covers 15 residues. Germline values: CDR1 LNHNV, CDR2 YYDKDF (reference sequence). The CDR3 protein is CATSRGQGPYNEQFF. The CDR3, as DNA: TGTGCCACCAGCAGGGGGCAGGGTCCCTACAATGAGCAGTTCTTC.

CDR3 protein: CASSPRSRGNTGELFF. CDR3 DNA sequence: TGTGCCAGCAGCCCAAGAAGTAGGGGGAACACCGGGGAGCTGTTTTTT. The chain uses TRBV7-2 and TRBJ2-2; a weak D match, TRBD1 (5 bases). The CDR3 totals 16 residues. Germline V gene data show CDR1 as SGHTA and CDR2 as FQGNSA. V lost 5 bases, J lost 1 base, and 14 bases lay in between.

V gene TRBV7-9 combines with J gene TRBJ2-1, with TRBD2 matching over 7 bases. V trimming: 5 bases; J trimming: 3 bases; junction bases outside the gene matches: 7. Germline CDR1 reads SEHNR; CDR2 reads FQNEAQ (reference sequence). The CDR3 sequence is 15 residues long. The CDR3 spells CASSHPAGLYNEQFF. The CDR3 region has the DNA TGTGCCAGCAGCCACCCAGCGGGGCTCTACAATGAGCAGTTCTTC.

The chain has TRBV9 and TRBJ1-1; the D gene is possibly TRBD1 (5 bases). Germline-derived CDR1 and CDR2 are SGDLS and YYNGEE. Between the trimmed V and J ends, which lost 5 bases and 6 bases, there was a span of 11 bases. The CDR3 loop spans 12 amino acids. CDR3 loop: CASRGLAAEAFF. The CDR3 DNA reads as TGTGCCAGCAGGGGGCTTGCCGCTGAAGCTTTCTTT.

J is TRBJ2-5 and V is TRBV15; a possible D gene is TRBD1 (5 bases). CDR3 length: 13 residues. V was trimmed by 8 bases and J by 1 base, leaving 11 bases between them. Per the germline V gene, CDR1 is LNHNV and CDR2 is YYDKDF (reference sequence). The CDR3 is CATSSGFQETQYF. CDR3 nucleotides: TGTGCCACCTCTTCAGGGTTCCAAGAGACCCAGTACTTC.

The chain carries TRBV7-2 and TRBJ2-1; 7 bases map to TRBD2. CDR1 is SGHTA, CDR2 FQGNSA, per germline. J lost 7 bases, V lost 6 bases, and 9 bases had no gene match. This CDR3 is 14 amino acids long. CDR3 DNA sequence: TGTGCCAGCAGGGGCCCCGGGGGGTGGAATGAGCAGTTCTTC. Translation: CASRGPGGWNEQFF.

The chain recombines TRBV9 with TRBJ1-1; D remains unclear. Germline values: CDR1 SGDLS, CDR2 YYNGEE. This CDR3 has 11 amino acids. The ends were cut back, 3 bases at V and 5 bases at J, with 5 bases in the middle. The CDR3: CASSEITEAFF. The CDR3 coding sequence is TGTGCCAGCAGCGAAATAACTGAAGCTTTCTTT.

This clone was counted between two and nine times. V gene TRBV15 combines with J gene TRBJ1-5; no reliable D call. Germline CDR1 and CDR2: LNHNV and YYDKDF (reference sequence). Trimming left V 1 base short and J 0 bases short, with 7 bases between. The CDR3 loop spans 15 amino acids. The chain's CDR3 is CATSRAPYSNQPQHF. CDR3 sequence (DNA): TGTGCCACCAGCAGAGCTCCCTATAGCAATCAGCCCCAGCATTTT.

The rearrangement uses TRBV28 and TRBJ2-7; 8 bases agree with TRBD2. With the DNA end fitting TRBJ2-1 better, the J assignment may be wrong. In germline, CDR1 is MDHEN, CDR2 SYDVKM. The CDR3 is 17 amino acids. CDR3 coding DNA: TGTGCCAGCAGTCCGATCCACCTAGCGGGCTCCTACAATGAGCAGTTCTTC. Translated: CASSPIHLAGSYNEQFF.

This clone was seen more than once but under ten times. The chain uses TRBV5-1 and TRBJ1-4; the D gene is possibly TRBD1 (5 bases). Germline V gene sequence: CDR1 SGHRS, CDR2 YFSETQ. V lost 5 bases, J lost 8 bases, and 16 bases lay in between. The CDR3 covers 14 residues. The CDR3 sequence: CASRPGGSTEKLFF. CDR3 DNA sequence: TGCGCCAGCAGACCGGGGGGGTCCACAGAAAAACTGTTTTTT.

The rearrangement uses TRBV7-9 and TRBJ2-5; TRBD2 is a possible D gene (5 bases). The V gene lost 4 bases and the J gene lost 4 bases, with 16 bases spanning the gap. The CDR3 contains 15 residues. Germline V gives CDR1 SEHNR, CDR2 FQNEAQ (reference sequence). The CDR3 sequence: CASSYPVLRGETQYF. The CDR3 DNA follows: TGTGCCAGCAGCTACCCGGTCCTCCGGGGAGAGACCCAGTACTTC.

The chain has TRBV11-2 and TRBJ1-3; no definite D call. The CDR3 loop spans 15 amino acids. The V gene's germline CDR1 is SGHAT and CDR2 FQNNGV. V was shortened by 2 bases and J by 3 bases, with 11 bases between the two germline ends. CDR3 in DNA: TGTGCCAGCAGCTTAAGCGGATTGGGTGGAAACACCATATATTTT. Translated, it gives CASSLSGLGGNTIYF.

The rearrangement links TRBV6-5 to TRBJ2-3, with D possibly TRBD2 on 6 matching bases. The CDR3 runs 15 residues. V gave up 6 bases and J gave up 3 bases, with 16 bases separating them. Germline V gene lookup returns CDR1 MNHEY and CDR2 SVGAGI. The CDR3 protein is CASRGLRGRTDTQYF. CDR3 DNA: TGTGCCAGCAGGGGGCTCCGGGGGAGAACAGATACGCAGTATTTT.

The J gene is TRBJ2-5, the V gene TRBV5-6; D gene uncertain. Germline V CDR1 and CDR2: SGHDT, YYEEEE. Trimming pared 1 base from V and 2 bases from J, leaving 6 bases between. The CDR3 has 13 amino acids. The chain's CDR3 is CASSLWPQETQYF. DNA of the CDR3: TGTGCCAGCAGCTTGTGGCCGCAAGAGACCCAGTACTTC.

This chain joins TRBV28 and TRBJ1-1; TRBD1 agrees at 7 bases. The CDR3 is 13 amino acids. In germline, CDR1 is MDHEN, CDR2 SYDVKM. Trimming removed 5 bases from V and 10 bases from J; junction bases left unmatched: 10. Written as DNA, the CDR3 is TGTGCCAGCAGTCCAGGACAGGACGGGATAGCTTTCTTT. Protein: CASSPGQDGIAFF.

CDR3 residues: CASRTGLGNQETQYF. The CDR3 region has the DNA TGTGCCAGCAGGACAGGGTTAGGGAACCAAGAGACCCAGTACTTC. The chain couples TRBV6-1 to TRBJ2-5; 7 positions agree with TRBD1. Trimming took 6 bases from V and 0 from J; bases not matched to a gene: 7. The length of the CDR3 is 15 residues. Germline V gene lookup returns CDR1 MNHNS and CDR2 SASEGT.